This section outlines one TCR beta chain sequence together with its context. Its target is not known. The authors ran a second PCR of about 6 to 12 cycles using a sample-barcoded 5' primer and a J-beta primer mix. TCRdb analysed the 5' RACE reads with MiXCR anew, one entry per CDR3 protein. The sample holds around 900,000 distinct CDR3 sequences, 25% to 35% seen once. This specimen comes from a study of blood T cells in healthy people across ages. Findings of the study overall: The study lacked donor CMV status, which possibly confounded expanded clonotype changes.

Specimen: blood. This TCR derives from a woman of 80 years or more in good health.

CDR3 sequence reads: CASAGSGTSVSYEQYF. The CDR3 nucleotides are TGTGCCAGCGCCGGATCCGGGACTAGCGTCTCCTACGAGCAGTACTTC. This chain joins TRBV12-3 or TRBV12-4 and TRBJ2-7, with 10 positions matching TRBD2. This CDR3 is 16 amino acids long. V dropped 8 bases and J dropped 0; count of bases not matched to a gene: 10.